The TCR beta chain under discussion was sequenced for a study of T cell responses to AZD1222 COVID-19 vaccine. Findings and caveats of the study: Spike-specific TCR depth and breadth grew after two AZD1222 doses. Among vaccine-associated CD4 TCRs, coverage spanned spike, with dominance at 160-218 and 743-854. Clonal diversity was possibly underestimated, and white British individuals and females predominated among donors.

As for this clone: Its antigen is not known.

Clones were sequenced by immunoSEQ multiplex PCR, and TCRdb holds only the in-frame ones, with some missing. This sample has 100,000 or so clones, with around 83% found just once. Researchers grouped second doses given at about 4 or about 12 weeks into one pool. The sequence was obtained from an adult who received the AZD1222 COVID-19 vaccine. The source material was peripheral blood, sampled 28 days after the second AZD1222 dose.

CDR3 sequence: CASSRTGGAVGQPQHF. CDR3 bases: TGTGCCAGCTCACGTACAGGGGGCGCCGTTGGTCAGCCCCAGCATTTT. V gene TRBV18 combines with J gene TRBJ1-5; TRBD1 aligns across 9 bases. The CDR3 has 16 amino acids. Looked up from germline, CDR1 is KGHSH and CDR2 is LQKENI. The V segment lost 4 bases and the J segment 6 bases; nucleotides outside the gene matches: 10.